This TCR beta chain was sequenced during a study of T cell responses to AZD1222 COVID-19 vaccine. Whole-study results and caveats: Following two doses of AZD1222, Spike-specific TCR breadth and depth rose. A mostly white British donor set with more females was recruited, and clonal diversity was possibly underestimated. Reportedly, nearly half the spike-specific TCRs target unmutated variant regions. Repertoires were sampled only after the peak T cell response.

The germline V and J ends were trimmed by 3 bases and 6 bases, with 11 bases remaining between them. Germline-derived CDR1 and CDR2 are KGHSH and LQKENI. The CDR3 sequence is 14 residues long. TCRdb keeps only in-frame clones here, not all; method: immunoSEQ multiplex PCR. Among 100,000 to 150,000 clones listed, about 89% were seen once. Turning to this clone: Antigen: not known.

The genes are TRBV18 and TRBJ2-2; tentatively, D is TRBD1 (5 bases). The sequencing used peripheral blood, collected on day 0 of AZD1222 vaccination. The receptor's source is an adult in good health. The CDR3 nucleotides are TGTGCCAGCTCACCTCCTGGGGCTGCCGGGGAGCTGTTTTTT. Amino acid sequence: CASSPPGAAGELFF.